This T cell receptor (beta chain) stems from a study of OX40 agonist ivuxolimab in advanced cancers. In the study overall: Three dose-escalation patients had partial responses: one with hepatocellular carcinoma and two with cutaneous melanoma. Study outcomes and limitations: With doses of 0.1 to 3.0 mg/kg, CD4+ and CD8+ blood T cells had undergone clonal expansion by week 6.

Germline V gene lookup returns CDR1 MDHEN and CDR2 SYDVKM. CDR3 length: 13 residues. Trimming pared 3 bases from V and 6 bases from J, leaving 8 bases between. The data were produced by immunoSEQ multiplex PCR, yet TCRdb's version contains in-frame clones alone and is incomplete. The repertoire holds some 45,000 clones, roughly 90% seen once, with under 20% in the top ten. About this clone: Its antigen is unknown.

V and J are TRBV28 and TRBJ2-2; no firm D call. This TCR was recovered from an adult with an advanced solid tumor such as melanoma, head and neck, liver or kidney cancer. The sequenced sample was CD4+ or CD8+ T cells sorted from blood, obtained in a trial of the OX40 agonist ivuxolimab. This chain's CDR3 is CASSFVGSGELFF. CDR3 sequence (DNA): TGTGCCAGCAGTTTTGTCGGTTCCGGGGAGCTGTTTTTT. The complete variable domain, with remaining parts taken from reference TRBV28 and TRBJ2-2, reads DVKVTQSSRYLVKRTGEKVFLECVQDMDHENMFWYRQDPGLGLRLIYFSYDVKMKEKGDIPEGYSVSREKKERFSLILESASTNQTSMYLCASSFVGSGELFFGEGSRLTVL.